These 7 T cell receptor beta chains share one sample of origin, sequenced in a study of blood T cell repertoires in COVID-19 (TCRdb year 2020). Receptor libraries were prepared by the immunoSEQ multiplex PCR assay. Held by TCRdb, this immuneACCESS table contains in-frame sequences only and omits some clones. Under half of the omission traces to an unresolved V gene where checked; the cause of the rest is unknown. The sample table contains about 300,000 clones; only one count was recorded for around 85% of them. The ten largest make up about 1.5% of the sample. Sequencing input: peripheral blood. The receptor source for this set is a human donor with COVID-19, enrolled during active disease. The donor label of this sample is uncertain.

CDR3: CASSLGQEIWGYTF. CDR3 nucleotide sequence: TGTGCCAGCAGTTTGGGACAGGAGATATGGGGCTACACCTTC. This sequence joins TRBV28 and TRBJ1-2; 8 bases match TRBD1. The CDR3 has 14 amino acids. Germline V gene data show CDR1 as MDHEN and CDR2 as SYDVKM. The V gene end was trimmed by 3 bases and the J gene end by 8 bases; junction bases not matched to a gene: 8.

Regarding this clone: Other DNA variants within this sample encode the same CDR3. The V call is TRBV9, the J call TRBJ2-1; 10 nucleotides line up with TRBD2. Germline-derived CDR1 and CDR2 are SGDLS and YYNGEE. V shed 1 base, J shed 7 bases, and the junction held 5 bases outside the gene matches. The CDR3 has 15 residues. The CDR3 nucleotides read TGTGCCAGCAGCGTACTAGCGGGAGTAGGAAATGAGCAGTTCTTC. Protein product: CASSVLAGVGNEQFF.

This sequence joins TRBV21-1 and TRBJ2-7; whether TRBD1, the table's D call, matches the DNA was not checked. TRBV21-1 is an annotated pseudogene. The CDR3 consists of 13 residues. The CDR3 DNA reads as TGTGCCAGCAGCCCAGGGTGGGTTAACGAGCAGTACTTC. This translates into CASSPGWVNEQYF.

The genes are TRBV28 and TRBJ2-2; D is undetermined. CDR1 and CDR2 (germline): MDHEN, SYDVKM. This CDR3 has 15 amino acids. The ends were cut back, 9 bases at V and 2 bases at J, with 16 bases in the middle. The CDR3 spells CASKRSSYNTGELFF. The CDR3 DNA sequence: TGTGCCAGTAAACGAAGCTCCTACAACACCGGGGAGCTGTTTTTT.

This clone was counted at least ten times. V usage is TRBV7-2 and J usage is TRBJ2-7, with D possibly TRBD1 on 7 matching bases. The V end lost 2 bases, the J end lost 6 bases, and 14 bases lay between the germline ends. The V gene's germline CDR1 is SGHTA and CDR2 FQGNSA. The CDR3 totals 14 residues. The CDR3 DNA reads as TGTGCCAGCAGCTTACGACAGGGACTGTTCGAGCAGTACTTC. Its translation is CASSLRQGLFEQYF.

The chain combines TRBV28 with TRBJ1-4; TRBD1 aligns across 9 bases. The CDR3 sequence is 14 residues long. The germline CDR1 and CDR2 sequences are MDHEN and SYDVKM. Trimming took 5 bases from V and 7 from J; bases not matched to a gene: 5. CDR3 in DNA: TGTGCCAGCAGTACAGGGGGCTTCGGTGAAAAACTGTTTTTT. This codes for CASSTGGFGEKLFF.

The rearrangement links TRBV3-1 (or the pseudogene TRBV3-2) to TRBJ1-2; the match to TRBD1 covers 7 bases. The CDR3 runs 13 residues. Germline loops: CDR1 LGHDT, CDR2 YNNKEL (reference sequence). V trimming: 5 bases; J trimming: 3 bases; junction bases outside the gene matches: 3. The CDR3 reads CASSEGAYYGYTF. In DNA, the CDR3 is TGTGCCAGCAGCGAGGGGGCTTACTATGGCTACACCTTC.